Presented here are 26 T cell receptor beta chains from one specimen sequenced in a study of blood T cell repertoires in COVID-19. TCRdb keeps only in-frame clones here, not all; method: immunoSEQ multiplex PCR. The sample consists of about 120,000 clones, around 84% of them appearing once. Material for sequencing was peripheral blood. The receptors stem from a man between 40 and 49 years old with acute or convalescent COVID-19.

The chain's CDR3 is CASSRTGYPEAFF. The CDR3 DNA follows: TGTGCCAGCAGCAGGACAGGGTACCCTGAAGCTTTCTTT. V is TRBV5-4 and J is TRBJ1-1; 8 bases map to TRBD1. With 4 bases clipped from V and 6 bases from J, the junction kept 5 bases outside the gene matches. The germline gives CDR1 SGHNT, CDR2 YYREEE (reference sequence). The CDR3 has 13 residues.

Only one count was recorded for this clone. The chain links TRBV11-3 to TRBJ2-3, with D perhaps matching TRBD2 (6 bases). Trimming pared 1 base from V and 2 bases from J, leaving 19 bases between. The CDR3 has 18 amino acids. The V gene's germline CDR1 is SGHNT and CDR2 YENEEA. CDR3 residues: CASSLGGVGPGDTDTQYF. The CDR3 DNA is TGTGCCAGCAGCTTAGGTGGGGTAGGCCCGGGGGACACAGATACGCAGTATTTT.

This clone was observed a few times. The chain links TRBV29-1 to TRBJ1-3; 7 nucleotides agree with TRBD1. The CDR3 is 13 amino acids. The V gene end was trimmed by 7 bases and the J gene end by 0 bases; junction bases not matched to a gene: 3. Germline V gene sequence: CDR1 SQVTM, CDR2 ANQGSEA. The CDR3 here is CSAHRGSGNTIYF. CDR3 DNA sequence: TGCAGCGCCCACAGGGGCTCTGGAAACACCATATATTTT.

This clone has just a few counts. The CDR3 loop is CASSPSGTGDGEQYF. DNA of the CDR3: TGCGCCAGCAGCCCCTCCGGGACAGGGGATGGGGAGCAGTACTTC. This rearrangement joins TRBV4-1 to TRBJ2-7; 10 bases map to TRBD1. The CDR3 runs 15 residues. With 4 bases clipped from V and 7 bases from J, the junction kept 10 bases outside the gene matches. The germline V gene encodes CDR1 MGHRA and CDR2 YSYEKL.

The chain carries TRBV19 and TRBJ2-2; TRBD1 aligns across 8 bases. Germline values: CDR1 LNHDA, CDR2 SQIVND (reference sequence). J lost 5 bases, V lost 3 bases, and 5 bases had no gene match. The CDR3 runs 15 residues. The CDR3 bases are TGTGCCAGTAGTATTCAGGGGGCGGGGACCGGGGAGCTGTTTTTT. This codes for CASSIQGAGTGELFF.

This clone was recorded once. The chain has TRBV4-2 and TRBJ1-1; 7 bases fit TRBD1. The germline gives CDR1 LGHNA, CDR2 YNFKEQ. After removal of 3 bases from V and 5 bases from J, the junction contained 6 bases not matched to a gene. The CDR3 extends over 14 amino acids. The CDR3 region has the DNA TGTGCCAGCAGCCAGACAGGGCTCGCAACTGAAGCTTTCTTT. Protein sequence: CASSQTGLATEAFF.

The chain links TRBV6-1 to TRBJ2-3; D is uncertain. The length of the CDR3 is 14 residues. Germline V gene lookup returns CDR1 MNHNS and CDR2 SASEGT. V dropped 6 bases and J dropped 6 bases, with 16 bases sitting between them. The CDR3 region is CASRPRLEVDTQYF. The CDR3, as DNA: TGTGCCAGCAGACCCCGTTTAGAAGTGGATACGCAGTATTTT.

This rearrangement joins TRBV2 to TRBJ2-7; 9 positions match TRBD1. This CDR3 contains 17 residues. The junction had 14 bases not matched to a gene; V was cut back by 7 bases and J by 1 base. Looked up from germline, CDR1 is SNHLY and CDR2 is FYNNEI. The CDR3 DNA is TGTGCCAGCATCCAATCGAGGGGACAGGGACCATCCTACGAGCAGTACTTC. Protein: CASIQSRGQGPSYEQYF. Using reference TRBV2 and TRBJ2-7 for the parts outside the CDR3, the full variable domain is EPEVTQTPSHQVTQMGQEVILRCVPISNHLYFYWYRQILGQKVEFLVSFYNNEISEKSEIFDDQFSVERPDGSNFTLKIRSTKLEDSAMYFCASIQSRGQGPSYEQYFGPGTRLTVT.

The V call is TRBV7-8, the J call TRBJ2-7, with D maybe TRBD2 (6 bases). Germline assignment: CDR1 SGHVS and CDR2 FQNEAQ. This CDR3 region has 15 residues. Trimming took off 0 bases at V and 3 bases at J, with 12 bases between the two ends. The CDR3 spells CASSLAAGPGYEQYF. Written as DNA, the CDR3 is TGTGCCAGCAGCTTAGCTGCGGGACCTGGCTACGAGCAGTACTTC.

The chain links TRBV7-2 to TRBJ2-7; 9 bases align to TRBD2. With 0 bases clipped from V and 4 bases from J, the junction kept 4 bases outside the gene matches. Germline V gene lookup returns CDR1 SGHTA and CDR2 FQGNSA. This CDR3 is built from 15 residues. CDR3 sequence: CASSLAASGAYEQYF. In DNA form, the CDR3 reads TGTGCCAGCAGCTTAGCGGCTAGCGGGGCGTACGAGCAGTACTTC.

The CDR3 region has the DNA TGTGCCAGCAGCTTGACTGGGGGCAGATCACCCCTCCACTTT. As protein: CASSLTGGRSPLHF. This chain links TRBV11-2 with TRBJ1-6; TRBD1 might be the D (6 bases). The CDR3 has 14 residues. Trimming took off 3 bases at V and 10 bases at J, with 13 bases between the two ends. Germline lookup yields CDR1 SGHAT and CDR2 FQNNGV. Variable domain in full (rest from reference TRBV11-2 and TRBJ1-6): EAGVAQSPRYKIIEKRQSVAFWCNPISGHATLYWYQQILGQGPKLLIQFQNNGVVDDSQLPKDRFSAERLKGVDSTLKIQPAKLEDSAVYLCASSLTGGRSPLHFGNGTRLTVT.

The CDR3 coding sequence is TGTGCCAGCAGCCCGTGGGGGCTAGCGGGGGCCGGGGAGACCCAGTACTTC. It encodes CASSPWGLAGAGETQYF. The chain combines TRBV7-9 with TRBJ2-5; 10 bases are a match to TRBD2. The length of the CDR3 is 17 residues. V dropped 5 bases and J dropped 5; count of bases not matched to a gene: 14. Germline V gene data show CDR1 as SEHNR and CDR2 as FQNEAQ (reference sequence).

DNA for the CDR3: TGTGCCAGCAGTCCCACAGGGAACAATGAGCAGTTCTTC. Its protein is CASSPTGNNEQFF. V is TRBV7-9 and J is TRBJ2-1, with a tentative D call TRBD1 (6 bases). V lost 6 bases and J 5 bases, leaving 11 bases between the germline ends. The CDR3 length is 13 residues. CDR1 and CDR2 (germline): SEHNR, FQNEAQ (reference sequence). Full variable domain (missing parts from reference TRBV7-9 and TRBJ2-1): DTGVSQNPRHKITKRGQNVTFRCDPISEHNRLYWYRQTLGQGPEFLTYFQNEAQLEKSRLLSDRFSAERPKGSFSTLEIQRTEQGDSAMYLCASSPTGNNEQFFGPGTRLTVL.

V gene TRBV6-6 combines with J gene TRBJ2-3, with D unresolved. The CDR3 spans 10 residues. The germline gives CDR1 MNHNY, CDR2 SVGAGI (reference sequence). The V gene lost 9 bases and the J gene lost 4 bases, with 5 bases spanning the gap. The CDR3 here is CARRPDTQYF. In nucleotides, the CDR3 is TGTGCCAGGCGTCCAGATACGCAGTATTTT.

The chain has TRBV27 and TRBJ2-7, with D possibly matching TRBD2 (6 bases). Per the germline V gene, CDR1 is MNHEY and CDR2 is SMNVEV (reference sequence). The germline V and J ends were trimmed by 5 bases and 7 bases, with 9 bases remaining between them. This CDR3 is built from 11 residues. The CDR3 here is CASSPGVEQYF. The CDR3 DNA sequence: TGTGCCAGCAGTCCGGGGGTGGAGCAGTACTTC.

This sequence joins TRBV5-1 and TRBJ1-2; 7 bases agree with TRBD1. Germline V CDR1 and CDR2: SGHRS, YFSETQ. With V trimmed by 0 bases and J by 5 bases, 7 bases remained unmatched. CDR3 length: 15 amino acids. The CDR3: CASSLGQGAGYGYTF. The CDR3 DNA reads TGCGCCAGCAGCTTGGGACAGGGCGCAGGGTATGGCTACACCTTC.

The chain joins TRBV21-1 to TRBJ2-7; the DNA was not compared with TRBD1, the D call given in the table. TRBV21-1 is designated a pseudogene. CDR3 size: 14 residues. The CDR3 sequence: CATLQRDISYEQYF. DNA for the CDR3: TGTGCCACCTTACAAAGGGACATCTCCTACGAGCAGTACTTC.

The V gene is TRBV13, the J gene TRBJ2-1, with 9 bases aligning to TRBD2. With 1 base clipped from V and 7 bases from J, the junction kept 8 bases outside the gene matches. This CDR3 region has 16 residues. Germline-derived CDR1 and CDR2 are PRHDT and FYEKMQ (reference sequence). CDR3 residues: CASSLVGGGAWNEQFF. CDR3 nucleotides: TGTGCCAGCAGCTTAGTGGGCGGGGGGGCCTGGAATGAGCAGTTCTTC.

This rearrangement joins TRBV24-1 to TRBJ2-2; TRBD1 aligns across 9 bases. V lost 2 bases, J lost 10 bases, and 13 bases stayed unmatched. The V gene's germline CDR1 is KGHDR and CDR2 SFDVKD. The CDR3 has 17 residues. CDR3 amino acids: CATSDSGWYRGHEELFF. In nucleotides, the CDR3 is TGTGCCACCAGTGATTCTGGGTGGTACAGGGGGCATGAGGAGCTGTTTTTT.

The CDR3 region is CASSPSQGRIEKLFF. The CDR3 DNA follows: TGTGCCAGCTCTCCCTCACAGGGTCGTATTGAAAAACTGTTTTTT. The rearrangement joins TRBV18 to TRBJ1-4, with D possibly TRBD1 on 6 matching bases. The CDR3 runs to 15 residues. Trimming pared 6 bases from V and 7 bases from J, leaving 18 bases between. Germline CDR1 KGHSH, CDR2 LQKENI.

The chain recombines TRBV7-3 with TRBJ2-3; TRBD1 matches at 8 bases. Germline V gene lookup returns CDR1 SGHTA and CDR2 FQGTGA. CDR3 length equals 14 residues. J gave up 1 base and V 5 bases, and 2 bases lay outside the gene matches. The CDR3 nucleotides read TGTGCCAGCAGCATGACAGGGGGCACAGATACGCAGTATTTT. As protein: CASSMTGGTDTQYF.

This clone was seen a single time. The chain uses TRBV6-6 and TRBJ2-1; D not certain. Trimming pared 6 bases from V and 0 bases from J, leaving 9 bases between. The germline V gene has CDR1 MNHNY and CDR2 SVGAGI (reference sequence). The CDR3 is made up of 14 amino acids. The CDR3 sequence is CASRTDPSYNEQFF. The CDR3 nucleotides are TGTGCCAGCAGGACTGACCCCTCCTACAATGAGCAGTTCTTC.

CDR3 DNA: TGTGCCAGCAGCCAATCAGGGGTACCCCTCAATGAGCAGTTCTTC. Translated, it gives CASSQSGVPLNEQFF. The chain couples TRBV9 to TRBJ2-1; tentative D call: TRBD1 (6 bases). CDR1 and CDR2 (germline): SGDLS, YYNGEE. V was shortened by 4 bases and J by 6 bases, with 17 bases between the two germline ends. The CDR3 length is 15 residues.

In regard to this clone: Other DNA sequences within the sample encode an identical CDR3. J is TRBJ1-2 and V is TRBV6-5; 7 nucleotides align to TRBD1. Germline CDR1 and CDR2: MNHEY and SVGAGI. With V trimmed by 6 bases and J by 7 bases, 11 bases remained unmatched. The CDR3 has 14 amino acids. CDR3 in amino acids: CASRGQSLVGGYTF. CDR3 nucleotides: TGTGCCAGCAGGGGACAGAGTTTGGTTGGTGGCTACACCTTC.

V is TRBV5-4 and J is TRBJ2-1; D possibly corresponds to TRBD1 (6 bases). V was cut by 0 bases and J by 9 bases, with 19 bases left in between. Germline lookup yields CDR1 SGHNT and CDR2 YYREEE (reference sequence). The CDR3 is 16 amino acids. The CDR3 bases are TGTGCCAGCAGCTTGGGGGGGCCTTTATGGCGAGGTGAGCAGTTCTTC. It translates to CASSLGGPLWRGEQFF.

This chain uses TRBV10-3 with TRBJ2-5, with D perhaps given as TRBD1 or TRBD2 (7 bases each). CDR1 and CDR2 from the germline V gene are ENHRY and SYGVKD. V was shortened by 10 bases and J by 0 bases, with 18 bases between the two germline ends. The CDR3 is made up of 15 amino acids. The CDR3 loop is CATRGIRGDQETQYF. CDR3 DNA: TGTGCCACCAGGGGGATTCGGGGGGACCAAGAGACCCAGTACTTC.